The source of this T cell receptor beta chain is a study of tumor and adjacent non-tumor tissue in lung cancer. The library came from three nested PCR rounds adapted from ARM-PCR protocols. From the multiplex PCR reads, TCRdb called clonotypes with MiXCR, one entry per CDR3 protein. The sample lists about 43,000 distinct CDR3 sequences, roughly 60% occurring once. On this clonotype itself: The antigen is not known.

Study outcomes and limitations: Tumor TCR diversity, when higher, was linked to shorter survival.

RNA was extracted from bulk tissue without any cell sorting. More than 3 cm separated this lung sample from the edge of the tumor. This CDR3 has 14 residues. The junction had 3 bases not matched to a gene; V was cut back by 1 base and J by 9 bases. The V call is TRBV12-3 or TRBV12-4, the J call TRBJ1-6; 7 nucleotides line up with TRBD1. Material: distant non-tumor lung tissue. The source of this sequence is a man between 45 and 60 years old with non-small cell lung cancer. In DNA, the CDR3 is TGTGCCAGCAGTTTAGAGGGGGCAGGTTCACCCCTCCACTTT. The encoded protein is CASSLEGAGSPLHF.